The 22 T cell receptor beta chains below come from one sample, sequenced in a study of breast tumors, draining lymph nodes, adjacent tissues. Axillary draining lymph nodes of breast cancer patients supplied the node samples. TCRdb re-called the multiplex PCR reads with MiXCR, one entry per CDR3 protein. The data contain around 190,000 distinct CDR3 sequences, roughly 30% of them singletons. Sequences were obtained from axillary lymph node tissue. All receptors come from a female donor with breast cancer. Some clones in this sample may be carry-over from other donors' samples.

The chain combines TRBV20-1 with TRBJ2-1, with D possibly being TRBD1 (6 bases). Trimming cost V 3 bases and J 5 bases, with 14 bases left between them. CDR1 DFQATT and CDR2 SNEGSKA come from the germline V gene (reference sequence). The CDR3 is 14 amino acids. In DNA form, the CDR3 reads TGCAGTGCTAGCCCGGGACAAGAAGACAATGAGCAGTTCTTC. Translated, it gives CSASPGQEDNEQFF.

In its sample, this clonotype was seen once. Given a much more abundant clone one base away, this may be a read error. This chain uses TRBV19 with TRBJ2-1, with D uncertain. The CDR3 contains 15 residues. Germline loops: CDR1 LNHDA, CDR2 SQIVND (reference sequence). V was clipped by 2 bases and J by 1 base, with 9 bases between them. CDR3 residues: CASSIMAVSYNEQFF. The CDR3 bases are TGTGCCAGTAGTATAATGGCGGTTTCCTACAATGAGCAGTTCTTC.

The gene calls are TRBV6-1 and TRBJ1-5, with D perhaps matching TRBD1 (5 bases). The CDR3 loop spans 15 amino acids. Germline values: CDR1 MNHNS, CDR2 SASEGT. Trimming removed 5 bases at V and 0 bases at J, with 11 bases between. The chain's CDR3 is CASSFRVSSNQPQHF. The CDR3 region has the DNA TGTGCCAGCAGTTTCAGGGTTAGTAGCAATCAGCCCCAGCATTTT.

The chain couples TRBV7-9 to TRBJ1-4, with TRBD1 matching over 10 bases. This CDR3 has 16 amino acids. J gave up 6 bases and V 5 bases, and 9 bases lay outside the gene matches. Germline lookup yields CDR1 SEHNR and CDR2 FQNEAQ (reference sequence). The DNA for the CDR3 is TGTGCCAGCAGCGCACCGGGACAGGGGTTTCATGAAAAACTGTTTTTT. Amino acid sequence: CASSAPGQGFHEKLFF. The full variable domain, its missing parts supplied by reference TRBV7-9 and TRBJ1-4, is DTGVSQNPRHKITKRGQNVTFRCDPISEHNRLYWYRQTLGQGPEFLTYFQNEAQLEKSRLLSDRFSAERPKGSFSTLEIQRTEQGDSAMYLCASSAPGQGFHEKLFFGSGTQLSVL.

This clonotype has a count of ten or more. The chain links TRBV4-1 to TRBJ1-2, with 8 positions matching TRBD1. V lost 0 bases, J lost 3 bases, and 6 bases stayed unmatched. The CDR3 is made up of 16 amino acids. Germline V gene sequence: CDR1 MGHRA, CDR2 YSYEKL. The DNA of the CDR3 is TGCGCCAGCAGCCAAGACCGGACAGGGTTAGACTATGGCTACACCTTC. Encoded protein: CASSQDRTGLDYGYTF.

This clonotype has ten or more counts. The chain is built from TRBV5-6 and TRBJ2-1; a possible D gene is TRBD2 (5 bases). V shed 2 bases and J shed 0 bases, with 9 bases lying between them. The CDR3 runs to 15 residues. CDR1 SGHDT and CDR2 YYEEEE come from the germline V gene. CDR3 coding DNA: TGTGCCAGCAGCTTTGTTGGGAGCTCCTACAATGAGCAGTTCTTC. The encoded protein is CASSFVGSSYNEQFF.

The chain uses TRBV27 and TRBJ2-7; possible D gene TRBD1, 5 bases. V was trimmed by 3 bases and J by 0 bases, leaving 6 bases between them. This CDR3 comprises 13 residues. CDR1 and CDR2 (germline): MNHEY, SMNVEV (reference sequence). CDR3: CASSFTGSYEQYF. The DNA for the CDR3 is TGTGCCAGCAGTTTTACAGGCTCCTACGAGCAGTACTTC.

CDR3: CASSFRTVANTEAFF. In DNA, the CDR3 is TGTGCCAGCAGTTTTAGGACAGTTGCAAACACTGAAGCTTTCTTT. V usage is TRBV27 and J usage is TRBJ1-1; maybe TRBD1 (6 bases). V shed 3 bases and J shed 2 bases, with 13 bases lying between them. Per germline, CDR1 MNHEY and CDR2 SMNVEV (reference sequence). The CDR3 extends over 15 amino acids.

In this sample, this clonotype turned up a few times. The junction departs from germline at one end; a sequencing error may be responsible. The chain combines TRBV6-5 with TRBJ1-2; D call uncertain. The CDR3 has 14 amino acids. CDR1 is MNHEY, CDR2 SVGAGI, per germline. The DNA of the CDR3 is TGTGCCAGCAGTCACTCGAGGGCCGAGCGGGGCTACACCTTC. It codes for CASSHSRAERGYTF.

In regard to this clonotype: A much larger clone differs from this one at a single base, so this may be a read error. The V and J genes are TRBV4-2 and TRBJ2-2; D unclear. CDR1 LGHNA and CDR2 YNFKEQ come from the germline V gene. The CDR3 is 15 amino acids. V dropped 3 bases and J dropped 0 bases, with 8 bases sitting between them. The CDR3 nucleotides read TGTGCCAGCAGCCAGCGCCCAACGAACACCGGGGAGCTGTTTTTT. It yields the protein CASSQRPTNTGELFF.

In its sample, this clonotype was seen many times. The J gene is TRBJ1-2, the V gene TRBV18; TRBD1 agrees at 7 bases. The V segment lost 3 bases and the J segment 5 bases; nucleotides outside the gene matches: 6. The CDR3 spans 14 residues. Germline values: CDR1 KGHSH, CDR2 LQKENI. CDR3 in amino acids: CASSPTGREYGYTF. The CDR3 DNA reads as TGTGCCAGCTCACCGACAGGGCGGGAATATGGCTACACCTTC.

The CDR3 loop reads CSATRNTEAFF. CDR3 DNA sequence: TGCAGTGCTACCAGGAACACTGAAGCTTTCTTT. The rearrangement links TRBV20-1 to TRBJ1-1; D is uncertain. Germline V gene data show CDR1 as DFQATT and CDR2 as SNEGSKA (reference sequence). Trimming removed 4 bases at V and 1 base at J, with 4 bases between. This CDR3 region has 11 residues.

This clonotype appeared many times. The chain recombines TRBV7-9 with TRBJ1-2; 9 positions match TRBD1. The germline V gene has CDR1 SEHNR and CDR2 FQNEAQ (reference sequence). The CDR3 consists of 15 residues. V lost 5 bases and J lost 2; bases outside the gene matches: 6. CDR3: CASSNRDRANYGYTF. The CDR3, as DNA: TGTGCCAGCAGCAACCGGGACAGGGCCAACTATGGCTACACCTTC.

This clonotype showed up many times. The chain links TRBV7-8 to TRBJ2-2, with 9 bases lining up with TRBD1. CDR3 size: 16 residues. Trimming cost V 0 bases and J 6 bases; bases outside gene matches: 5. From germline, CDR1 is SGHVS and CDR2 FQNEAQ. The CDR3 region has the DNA TGTGCCAGCAGCTTAGCGCCACAGGGGGCGGCCGGGGAGCTGTTTTTT. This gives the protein CASSLAPQGAAGELFF.

CDR3 DNA sequence: TGTGCCAGCAGACCGGACAGGGAACAAGAGACCCAGTACTTC. It yields the protein CASRPDREQETQYF. The V gene is TRBV12-3 or TRBV12-4, the J gene TRBJ2-5; 8 bases are a match to TRBD1. With V trimmed by 6 bases and J by 2 bases, 5 bases remained unmatched. CDR3 length equals 14 residues.

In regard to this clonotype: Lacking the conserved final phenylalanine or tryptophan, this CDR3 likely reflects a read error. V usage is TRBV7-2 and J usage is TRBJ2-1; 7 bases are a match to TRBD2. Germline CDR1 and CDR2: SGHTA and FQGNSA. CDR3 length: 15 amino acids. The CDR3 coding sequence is TGTGCCGGCAGCGAAGGACTAGGAAGATACAATGAGCAGTTCCTC. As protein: CAGSEGLGRYNEQFL.

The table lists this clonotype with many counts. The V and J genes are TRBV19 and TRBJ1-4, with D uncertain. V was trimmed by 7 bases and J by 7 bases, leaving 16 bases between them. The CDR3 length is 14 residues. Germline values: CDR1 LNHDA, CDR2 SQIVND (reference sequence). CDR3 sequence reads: CASISTGLGEKLFF. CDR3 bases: TGTGCCAGTATTTCCACGGGGTTGGGTGAAAAACTGTTTTTT.

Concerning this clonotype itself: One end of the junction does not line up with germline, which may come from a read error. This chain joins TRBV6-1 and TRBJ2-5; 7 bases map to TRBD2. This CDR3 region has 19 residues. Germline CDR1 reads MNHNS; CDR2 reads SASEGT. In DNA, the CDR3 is TGTGCCAGCAGCGACCCTTCACTTTGGGGGAGGGGACGGGGAGAGACCCAGTGCTTC. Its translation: CASSDPSLWGRGRGETQCF.

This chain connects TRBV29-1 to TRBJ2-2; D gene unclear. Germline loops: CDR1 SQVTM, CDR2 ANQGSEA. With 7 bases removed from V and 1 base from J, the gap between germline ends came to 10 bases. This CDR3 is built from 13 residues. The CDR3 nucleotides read TGCAGCGGACGAGCAGGGAACACCGGGGAGCTGTTTTTT. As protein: CSGRAGNTGELFF.

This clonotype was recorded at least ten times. CDR3 residues: CAISDPVPGSPLHF. CDR3 nucleotides: TGTGCCATCAGTGACCCCGTACCGGGATCACCCCTCCACTTT. V usage is TRBV10-3 and J usage is TRBJ1-6, with D unresolved. From germline, CDR1 is ENHRY and CDR2 SYGVKD. The CDR3 consists of 14 residues. V gave up 3 bases and J gave up 10 bases, with 13 bases separating them.

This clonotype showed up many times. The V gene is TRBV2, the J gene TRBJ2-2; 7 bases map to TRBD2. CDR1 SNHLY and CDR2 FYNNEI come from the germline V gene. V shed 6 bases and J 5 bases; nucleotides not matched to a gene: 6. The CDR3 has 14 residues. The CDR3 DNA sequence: TGTGCCAGCAGAGGGACTACTCGGACCGGGGAGCTGTTTTTT. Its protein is CASRGTTRTGELFF.

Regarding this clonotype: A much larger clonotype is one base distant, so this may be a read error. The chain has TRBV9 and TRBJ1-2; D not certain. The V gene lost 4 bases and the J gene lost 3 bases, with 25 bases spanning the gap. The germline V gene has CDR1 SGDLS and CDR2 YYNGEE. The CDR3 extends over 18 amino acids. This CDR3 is CASSPLPSPTRTDYGYTF. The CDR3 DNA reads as TGTGCCAGCAGCCCCCTTCCCTCCCCCACAAGGACCGACTATGGCTACACCTTC.